A single T cell receptor beta chain is shown here with its context. The antigen is undetermined. Naive CD8 cells lacked CD45RO, underwent positive selection for CCR7 and left out terminally differentiated effector memory CD45RA+ cells. Deletions cut 0 bases from V and 8 bases from J, with 17 bases between. The germline V gene has CDR1 MGHRA and CDR2 YSYEKL. The CDR3 is 17 amino acids. This sample was taken from a study of shared clonotypes between healthy human individuals. Overall study results and limits: The study found lower generation probabilities in non-shared clonotypes than in those shared by all four donors.

Sequencing was performed with immunoSEQ multiplex PCR; in TCRdb, only in-frame clones are kept and a portion is missing. The repertoire has about 2.1 million clones, 80% to 95% of them found once; the top ten carry about 1.7%. Material: naive CD8+ T cells from PBMCs. This clonotype was sampled from a man between 18 and 29 years old in good health. Some clones in this sample may be carry-over from other donors' samples. V is TRBV4-1 and J is TRBJ1-6; no firm D call. CDR3 loop: CASSQDQLGVWDSPLHF. DNA of the CDR3: TGCGCCAGCAGCCAAGATCAACTTGGGGTATGGGATTCACCCCTCCACTTT.